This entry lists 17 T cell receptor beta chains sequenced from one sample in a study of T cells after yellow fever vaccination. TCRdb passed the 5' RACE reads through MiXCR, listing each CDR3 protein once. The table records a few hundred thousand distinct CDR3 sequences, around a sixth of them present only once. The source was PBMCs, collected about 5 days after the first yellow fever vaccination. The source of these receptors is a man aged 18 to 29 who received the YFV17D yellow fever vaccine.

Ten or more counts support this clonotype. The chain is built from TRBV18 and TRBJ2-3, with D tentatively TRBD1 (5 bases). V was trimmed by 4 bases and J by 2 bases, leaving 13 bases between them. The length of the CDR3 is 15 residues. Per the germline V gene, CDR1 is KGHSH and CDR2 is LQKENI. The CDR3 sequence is CASSRTQGHTDTQYF. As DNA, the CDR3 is TGTGCCAGCTCACGGACGCAGGGCCACACAGATACGCAGTATTTT.

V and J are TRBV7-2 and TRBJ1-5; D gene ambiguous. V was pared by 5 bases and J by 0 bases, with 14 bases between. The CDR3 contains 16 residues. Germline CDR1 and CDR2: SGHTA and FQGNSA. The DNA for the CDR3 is TGTGCCAGCAGCCCAGTCGTTGGCTCTAGCAATCAGCCCCAGCATTTT. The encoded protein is CASSPVVGSSNQPQHF.

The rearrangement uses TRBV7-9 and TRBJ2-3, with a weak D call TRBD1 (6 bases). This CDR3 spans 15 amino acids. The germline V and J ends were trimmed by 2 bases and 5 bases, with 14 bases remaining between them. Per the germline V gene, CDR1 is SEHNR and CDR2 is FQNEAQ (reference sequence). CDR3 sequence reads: CASSLSNRVKDTQYF. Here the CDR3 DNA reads TGTGCCAGCAGCTTATCTAACAGGGTAAAAGATACGCAGTATTTT.

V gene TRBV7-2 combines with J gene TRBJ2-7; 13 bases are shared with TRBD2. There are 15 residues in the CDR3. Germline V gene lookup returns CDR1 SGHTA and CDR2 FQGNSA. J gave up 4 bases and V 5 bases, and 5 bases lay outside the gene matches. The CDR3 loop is CASSLGLAGNYEQYV. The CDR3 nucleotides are TGTGCCAGCAGCCTGGGACTAGCGGGGAATTACGAGCAGTACGTC.

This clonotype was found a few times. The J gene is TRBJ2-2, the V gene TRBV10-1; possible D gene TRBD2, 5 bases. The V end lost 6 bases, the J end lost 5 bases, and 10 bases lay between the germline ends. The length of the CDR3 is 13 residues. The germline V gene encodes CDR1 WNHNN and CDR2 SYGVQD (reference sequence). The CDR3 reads CASRPSGTGELFF. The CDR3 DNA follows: TGCGCCAGCAGACCCAGCGGAACCGGGGAGCTGTTTTTT.

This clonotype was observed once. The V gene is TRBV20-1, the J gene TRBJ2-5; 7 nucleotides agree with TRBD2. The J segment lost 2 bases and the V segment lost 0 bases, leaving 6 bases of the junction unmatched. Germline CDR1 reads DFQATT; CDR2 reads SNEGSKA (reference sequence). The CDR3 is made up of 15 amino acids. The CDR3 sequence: CSARDRTRPQETQYF. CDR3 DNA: TGCAGTGCTAGAGACCGGACTAGACCTCAAGAGACCCAGTACTTC.

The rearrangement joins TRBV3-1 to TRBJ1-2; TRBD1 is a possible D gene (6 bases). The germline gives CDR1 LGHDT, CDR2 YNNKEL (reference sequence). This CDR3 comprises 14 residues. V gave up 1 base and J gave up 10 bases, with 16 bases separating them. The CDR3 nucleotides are TGTGCCAGCAGCCAAGGACAGGCGGGTCTCGCCTACACCTTC. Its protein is CASSQGQAGLAYTF. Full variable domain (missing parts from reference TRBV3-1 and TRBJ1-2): DTAVSQTPKYLVTQMGNDKSIKCEQNLGHDTMYWYKQDSKKFLKIMFSYNNKELIINETVPNRFSPKSPDKAHLNLHINSLELGDSAVYFCASSQGQAGLAYTFGSGTRLTVV.

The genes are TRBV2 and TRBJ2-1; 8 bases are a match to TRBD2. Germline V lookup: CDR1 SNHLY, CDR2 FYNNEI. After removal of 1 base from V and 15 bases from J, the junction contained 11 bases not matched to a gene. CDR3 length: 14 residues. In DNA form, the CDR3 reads TGTGCCAGCAGTGAAGGGACTAGCCTCGGTGTTCCGTTCTTC. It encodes CASSEGTSLGVPFF.

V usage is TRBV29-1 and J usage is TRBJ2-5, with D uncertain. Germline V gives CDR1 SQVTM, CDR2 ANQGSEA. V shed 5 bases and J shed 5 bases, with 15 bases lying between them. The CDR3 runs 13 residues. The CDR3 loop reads CSVLLLLEETQYF. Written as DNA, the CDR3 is TGCAGCGTTCTGCTGCTCCTCGAGGAGACCCAGTACTTC. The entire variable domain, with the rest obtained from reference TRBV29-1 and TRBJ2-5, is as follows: SAVISQKPSRDICQRGTSLTIQCQVDSQVTMMFWYRQQPGQSLTLIATANQGSEATYESGFVIDKFPISRPNLTFSTLTVSNMSPEDSSIYLCSVLLLLEETQYFGPGTRLLVL.

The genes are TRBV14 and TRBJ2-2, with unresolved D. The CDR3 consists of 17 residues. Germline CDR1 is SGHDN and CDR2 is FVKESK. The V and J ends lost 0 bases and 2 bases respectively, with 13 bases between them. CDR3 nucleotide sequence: TGTGCCAGCAGCCAAGACCCCTGGGCATCAAACACCGGGGAGCTGTTTTTT. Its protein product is CASSQDPWASNTGELFF.

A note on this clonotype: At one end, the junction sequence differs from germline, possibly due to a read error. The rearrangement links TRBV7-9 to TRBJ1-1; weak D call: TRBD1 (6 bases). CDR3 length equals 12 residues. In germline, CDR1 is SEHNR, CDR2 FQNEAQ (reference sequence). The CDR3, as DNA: TGCGCCAGCAGGGACATGAACACTGAAGCTTTCTTT. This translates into CASRDMNTEAFF.

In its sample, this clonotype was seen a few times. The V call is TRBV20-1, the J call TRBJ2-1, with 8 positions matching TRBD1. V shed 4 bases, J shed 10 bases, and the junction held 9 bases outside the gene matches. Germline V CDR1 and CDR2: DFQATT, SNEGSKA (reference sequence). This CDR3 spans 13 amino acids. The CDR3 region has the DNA TGCAGTGCTAACAGGGGGTCGTCGGGAGAGCAGTTCTTC. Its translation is CSANRGSSGEQFF.

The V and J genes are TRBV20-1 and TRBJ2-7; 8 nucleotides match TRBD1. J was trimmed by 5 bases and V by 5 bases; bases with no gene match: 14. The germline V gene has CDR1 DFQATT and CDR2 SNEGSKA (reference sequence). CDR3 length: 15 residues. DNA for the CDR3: TGCAGTGCTGGACAACATACACCGGGACAGGACGAGCAGTACTTC. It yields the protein CSAGQHTPGQDEQYF.

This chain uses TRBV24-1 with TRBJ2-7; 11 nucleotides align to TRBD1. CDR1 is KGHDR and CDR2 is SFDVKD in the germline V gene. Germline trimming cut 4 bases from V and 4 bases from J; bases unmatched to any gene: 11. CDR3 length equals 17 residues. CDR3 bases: TGTGCCACCAGTGAACGGGACAGGGGGGCGTCTTTATACGAGCAGTACGTC. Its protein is CATSERDRGASLYEQYV.

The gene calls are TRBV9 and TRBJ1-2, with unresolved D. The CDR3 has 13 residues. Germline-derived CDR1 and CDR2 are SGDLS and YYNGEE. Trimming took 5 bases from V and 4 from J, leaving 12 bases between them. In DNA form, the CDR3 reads TGTGCCAGCAGGCTAGGAACGGGCTATGGCTACACCTTC. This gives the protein CASRLGTGYGYTF.

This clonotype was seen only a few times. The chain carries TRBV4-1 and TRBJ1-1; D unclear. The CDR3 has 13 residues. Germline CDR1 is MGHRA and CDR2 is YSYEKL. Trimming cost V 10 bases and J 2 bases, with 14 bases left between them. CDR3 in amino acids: CATSERANTEAFF. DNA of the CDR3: TGCGCCACATCGGAACGAGCAAACACTGAAGCTTTCTTT.

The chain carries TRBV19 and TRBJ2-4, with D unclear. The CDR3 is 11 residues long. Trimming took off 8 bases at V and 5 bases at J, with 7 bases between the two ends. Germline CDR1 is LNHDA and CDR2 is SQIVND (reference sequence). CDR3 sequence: CASERENIQYF. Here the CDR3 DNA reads TGTGCCAGTGAAAGGGAAAACATTCAGTACTTC.